Listed below are T cell receptor beta chains from one sample, sequenced in a study of blood T cell repertoires in COVID-19. Profiled with immunoSEQ multiplex PCR; TCRdb holds only in-frame clones, not every one. This table holds fewer than 120,000 clones, almost 80% found once. The specimen was peripheral blood. The receptors here all came from a woman over 75 with active or convalescent COVID-19. CDR3s include the opening cysteine and the closing phenylalanine or tryptophan. D genes are given only for firm matches. The listing skips clone size in some rows; elsewhere it reads once, few, many or a size class.

clone size: -
J gene: TRBJ2-2
V gene: TRBV14
D gene: -
CDR3 DNA: TGTGCCAGCAGCCACGTGCAGGACGGGGAGCTGTTTTTT
CDR3 protein: CASSHVQDGELFF

clone size: few
J gene: TRBJ2-4
V gene: TRBV5-5
D gene: -
CDR3 DNA: TGTGCCAGCAGCCCCTCCCTTGTAGCCAAAAACATTCAGTACTTC
CDR3 protein: CASSPSLVAKNIQYF

clone size: -
J gene: TRBJ2-7
V gene: TRBV10-3
D gene: -
CDR3 DNA: TGTGCCATCAGTGTACAACGGGAAACCTACGAGCAGTACTTC
CDR3 protein: CAISVQRETYEQYF

clone size: once
J gene: TRBJ2-7
V gene: TRBV19
D gene: TRBD2
CDR3 DNA: TGTGCCAGTAGTATGACTAGCTTCTACGAGCAGTACTTC
CDR3 protein: CASSMTSFYEQYF

clone size: few
J gene: TRBJ2-1
V gene: TRBV6-1
D gene: TRBD2
CDR3 DNA: TGTGCCAGCAGTGGACCCGGGACTAGCGGGAGGCCCAGCTCCTACAATGAGCAGTTCTTC
CDR3 protein: CASSGPGTSGRPSSYNEQFF

clone size: -
J gene: TRBJ2-6
V gene: TRBV5-4
D gene: TRBD1
CDR3 DNA: TGTGCCAGCAGCCCCCGACAGGGGGCGGCGTTTTGGTCTGGGGCCAACGTCCTGACTTTC
CDR3 protein: CASSPRQGAAFWSGANVLTF

clone size: -
J gene: TRBJ1-2
V gene: TRBV7-9
D gene: -
CDR3 DNA: TGTGCCAGCAGCCAGGACAGCTCGGGCTACACCTTC
CDR3 protein: CASSQDSSGYTF

clone size: -
J gene: TRBJ2-5
V gene: TRBV12-3/TRBV12-4
D gene: -
CDR3 DNA: TGTGCCTCCAGGGTCCAAGAGACCCAGTACTTC
CDR3 protein: CASRVQETQYF

clone size: -
J gene: TRBJ2-7
V gene: TRBV6-1
D gene: TRBD1
CDR3 DNA: TGTGCCAGCAGTGTACGCAAGGCCGGGACAGGGTCCTACGAGCAGTACTTC
CDR3 protein: CASSVRKAGTGSYEQYF

clone size: once
J gene: TRBJ2-1
V gene: TRBV7-3
D gene: TRBD2
CDR3 DNA: TGTGCCAGCAGCACTGAAGCGGGAGGGCCGTTCGAGCAGTTCTTC
CDR3 protein: CASSTEAGGPFEQFF

clone size: -
J gene: TRBJ2-7
V gene: TRBV6-5
D gene: TRBD2
CDR3 DNA: TGTGCCAGCAGTTATCAGACTAGCGGGAGTGGTGAGCAGTACTTC
CDR3 protein: CASSYQTSGSGEQYF

clone size: -
J gene: TRBJ1-3
V gene: TRBV5-4
D gene: -
CDR3 DNA: TGTGCCAGCAGCAGAGGACCAGGGTCCTCTGGAAACACCATATATTTT
CDR3 protein: CASSRGPGSSGNTIYF

clone size: -
J gene: TRBJ2-7
V gene: TRBV12-5
D gene: -
CDR3 DNA: TGTGCTAGTGGTTTGAGGGGAACCTACGAGCAGTACTTC
CDR3 protein: CASGLRGTYEQYF

clone size: -
J gene: TRBJ2-7
V gene: TRBV7-2
D gene: -
CDR3 DNA: TGTGCCAGCAGCGGCTGGGAGCTGCAGTACTTC
CDR3 protein: CASSGWELQYF

clone size: -
J gene: TRBJ2-7
V gene: TRBV12-2
D gene: -
CDR3 DNA: TGTGCAAGTCGTCCCTTCGAGGTCCATAAGGCAGAGGTTTCCTACGAGCAGTACTTC
CDR3 protein: CASRPFEVHKAEVSYEQYF

clone size: -
J gene: TRBJ2-2
V gene: TRBV27
D gene: TRBD1
CDR3 DNA: TGTGCCAGCAGGATAACAGGGGAAACCGGGGAGCTGTTTTTT
CDR3 protein: CASRITGETGELFF

clone size: -
J gene: TRBJ2-7
V gene: TRBV30
D gene: -
CDR3 DNA: TGTGCCTGGAGTGTTCAGGGGAGCCACGTCTTCTTC
CDR3 protein: CAWSVQGSHVFF

clone size: once
J gene: TRBJ1-5
V gene: TRBV2
D gene: TRBD1
CDR3 DNA: TGTGCCAGCAGCCGGACAGGCTTTGGAAATCAGCCCCAGCATTTT
CDR3 protein: CASSRTGFGNQPQHF

clone size: many
J gene: TRBJ2-2
V gene: TRBV7-8
D gene: TRBD1
CDR3 DNA: TGTGCCAGTCAGGGGGCCACAACGGGGCTAGGCGGCACCGGGGAGCTGTTTTTT
CDR3 protein: CASQGATTGLGGTGELFF

clone size: -
J gene: TRBJ1-2
V gene: TRBV20-1
D gene: -
CDR3 DNA: TGCAGTGCTAGTTTAATGTCAGGGGATAACTATGGCTACACCTTC
CDR3 protein: CSASLMSGDNYGYTF

clone size: -
J gene: TRBJ2-3
V gene: TRBV24-1
D gene: TRBD1
CDR3 DNA: TGTGCCACCAGTGAGACAGGGGTATCTTATGGTACGCAGTATTTT
CDR3 protein: CATSETGVSYGTQYF

clone size: -
J gene: TRBJ2-7
V gene: TRBV6-5
D gene: -
CDR3 DNA: TGTGCCAGCAGCAAGAGGCAGCTCCTATCCTACGAGCAGTACTTC
CDR3 protein: CASSKRQLLSYEQYF

clone size: -
J gene: TRBJ2-4
V gene: TRBV15
D gene: -
CDR3 DNA: TGTGCCACCAGCTGGGACTTAGCCAAAAACATTCAGTACTTC
CDR3 protein: CATSWDLAKNIQYF

clone size: -
J gene: TRBJ1-1
V gene: TRBV28
D gene: -
CDR3 DNA: TGTGCCAGCAGTGTACTCAGGGGAGGGATCACTGAAGCTTTCTTT
CDR3 protein: CASSVLRGGITEAFF

clone size: -
J gene: TRBJ1-1
V gene: TRBV6-5
D gene: TRBD1
CDR3 DNA: TGTGCCAGCAGCAAGATGACAGGGGACACTGAAGCTTTCTTT
CDR3 protein: CASSKMTGDTEAFF

clone size: few
J gene: TRBJ2-1
V gene: TRBV7-2
D gene: -
CDR3 DNA: TGTGCCAGCAGCTCAATACCGGGGGGCGACAATGAGCAGTTCTTC
CDR3 protein: CASSSIPGGDNEQFF

clone size: -
J gene: TRBJ2-7
V gene: TRBV28
D gene: -
CDR3 DNA: TGTGCCAGCACAAATCTAGCGTACGAGCAGTACTTC
CDR3 protein: CASTNLAYEQYF

clone size: -
J gene: TRBJ1-1
V gene: TRBV18
D gene: -
CDR3 DNA: TGTGCCAGCTCACCAGGCGGCAGGGCGACGATACCGGCTTTCTTT
CDR3 protein: CASSPGGRATIPAFF

clone size: -
J gene: TRBJ2-7
V gene: TRBV10-3
D gene: -
CDR3 DNA: TGTGCCATCAGTGAGTCGCCATTGAGCGAGCAGTACTTC
CDR3 protein: CAISESPLSEQYF

clone size: -
J gene: TRBJ1-1
V gene: TRBV3-1/TRBV3-2
D gene: -
CDR3 DNA: TGTGCCAGCAGCCGACAGGCCTTGAACACTGAAGCTTTCTTT
CDR3 protein: CASSRQALNTEAFF

clone size: -
J gene: TRBJ2-7
V gene: TRBV7-2
D gene: -
CDR3 DNA: TGTGCCAGCAGCGGGGGGCTAGCGGTCTACGAGCAGTACTTC
CDR3 protein: CASSGGLAVYEQYF

clone size: -
J gene: TRBJ2-7
V gene: TRBV6-5
D gene: -
CDR3 DNA: TGTGCCAGCAGTTTGTCGTACGGTCCCGCCGAGCAGTACTTC
CDR3 protein: CASSLSYGPAEQYF

clone size: -
J gene: TRBJ1-1
V gene: TRBV19
D gene: -
CDR3 DNA: TGTGCCAGTAGTATACGCCCCTTCTCTTGGGGGCGGGAGACTGAAGCTTTCTTT
CDR3 protein: CASSIRPFSWGRETEAFF

clone size: -
J gene: TRBJ2-7
V gene: TRBV7-6
D gene: TRBD2
CDR3 DNA: TGTGCCAGCAGCTTAGGCGGGAGGGCCTACGAGCAGTACTTC
CDR3 protein: CASSLGGRAYEQYF

clone size: -
J gene: TRBJ2-1
V gene: TRBV19
D gene: TRBD2
CDR3 DNA: TGTGCCAGTAGTCCAGCAGGCGGGAGGGCCTCCAATGAGCAGTTCTTC
CDR3 protein: CASSPAGGRASNEQFF

clone size: -
J gene: TRBJ2-1
V gene: TRBV24-1
D gene: TRBD1
CDR3 DNA: TGTGCCACCAGTGATTCTACAGGGGGCGGGTACAATGAGCAGTTCTTC
CDR3 protein: CATSDSTGGGYNEQFF